One sample yielded the 31 T cell receptor beta chains listed below, sequenced in a study of CD8+CD57+ T cells in acquired aplastic anemia. Genomic DNA constituted the template upon which TCR beta VDJ and CDR3 profiling was performed. TCRdb reprocessed the reads with MiXCR, giving one entry per CDR3 protein. The profile shows some 140,000 distinct CDR3 sequences, less than 45% of them singletons. Sequences were obtained from sorted CD4+, CD8+, or CD8+CD57+ T cells (not recorded which) from PBMCs. The receptor set was obtained from a human donor in good health, serving as a control.

This chain links TRBV28 with TRBJ2-2; possibly TRBD2 for D (6 bases). The CDR3 runs 13 residues. Trimming removed 7 bases from V and 7 bases from J, with 13 bases in between. Looked up from germline, CDR1 is MDHEN and CDR2 is SYDVKM. DNA for the CDR3: TGTGCCAGCAATCTCCAGGGAGGCGGGGAGCTGTTTTTT. It codes for CASNLQGGGELFF. The full variable domain, completed using reference TRBV28 and TRBJ2-2, is DVKVTQSSRYLVKRTGEKVFLECVQDMDHENMFWYRQDPGLGLRLIYFSYDVKMKEKGDIPEGYSVSREKKERFSLILESASTNQTSMYLCASNLQGGGELFFGEGSRLTVL.

This clonotype was seen at least ten times. V usage is TRBV12-3 or TRBV12-4 and J usage is TRBJ1-5, with a tentative D call TRBD1 (6 bases). CDR3 length: 15 amino acids. Trimming took 4 bases from V and 4 from J, leaving 14 bases between them. The CDR3 reads CASSSTGLGNQPQHF. CDR3 DNA: TGTGCCAGCAGTTCGACAGGTTTGGGGAATCAGCCCCAGCATTTT.

At least ten counts were recorded for this clonotype. The J gene is TRBJ1-2, the V gene TRBV6-1, with D perhaps matching TRBD1 (5 bases). Trimming cost V 7 bases and J 4 bases, with 10 bases left between them. Per germline, CDR1 MNHNS and CDR2 SASEGT. This CDR3 is built from 12 residues. CDR3 sequence: CASTGRGYGYTF. The CDR3 DNA is TGTGCCAGCACTGGTAGGGGCTATGGCTACACCTTC.

The gene calls are TRBV9 and TRBJ2-7; weak D call: TRBD2 (7 bases). This CDR3 contains 15 residues. Trimming left V 0 bases short and J 6 bases short, with 16 bases between. The germline V gene encodes CDR1 SGDLS and CDR2 YYNGEE. The CDR3 is CASSVAGGLQSEQYF. The CDR3 nucleotides read TGTGCCAGCAGCGTAGCGGGGGGCCTTCAGAGCGAGCAGTACTTC.

In this sample, this clonotype turned up many times. The V call is TRBV20-1, the J call TRBJ2-4; D is ambiguous. The V end lost 6 bases, the J end lost 5 bases, and 14 bases lay between the germline ends. There are 13 residues in the CDR3. From germline, CDR1 is DFQATT and CDR2 SNEGSKA (reference sequence). The CDR3 nucleotides read TGCAGTGCCCACACACGGACGGAAAACATTCAGTACTTC. Amino acid sequence: CSAHTRTENIQYF.

As for this clonotype: A much larger clone sits a single nucleotide away, making a read error possible. The CDR3 coding sequence is TGTGCCAGCAGGGAACCGGGACAGGGAGATGGCTACGCCTTC. It is translated as CASREPGQGDGYAF. The genes are TRBV6-1 and TRBJ1-2, with TRBD1 matching over 9 bases. The CDR3 totals 14 residues. From germline, CDR1 is MNHNS and CDR2 SASEGT.

The rearrangement links TRBV2 to TRBJ2-7, with 9 bases aligning to TRBD2. The CDR3 consists of 14 residues. Looked up from germline, CDR1 is SNHLY and CDR2 is FYNNEI. The J segment lost 3 bases and the V segment lost 8 bases, leaving 8 bases of the junction unmatched. The CDR3 nucleotides read TGTGCCAGCGGGAGCGGGGGGCCAGTCTACGAGCAGTACTTC. This encodes CASGSGGPVYEQYF. Complete variable domain (other parts from reference TRBV2 and TRBJ2-7): EPEVTQTPSHQVTQMGQEVILRCVPISNHLYFYWYRQILGQKVEFLVSFYNNEISEKSEIFDDQFSVERPDGSNFTLKIRSTKLEDSAMYFCASGSGGPVYEQYFGPGTRLTVT.

The CDR3 is CASSVEPVAEAFF. The CDR3 DNA sequence: TGTGCCAGCAGCGTAGAGCCCGTAGCTGAAGCTTTCTTT. J is TRBJ1-1 and V is TRBV9, with D hard to call. Trimming removed 0 bases at V and 6 bases at J, with 9 bases between. This CDR3 is 13 amino acids long. The germline CDR1 and CDR2 sequences are SGDLS and YYNGEE.

Notes on this clonotype: This may stem from a read error, because a much larger clone lies one nucleotide away. The conserved phenylalanine or tryptophan normally closing the CDR3 is absent here, so this likely arose from a read error. V gene TRBV12-5 combines with J gene TRBJ1-1; 8 nucleotides line up with TRBD1. Per germline, CDR1 LGHNT and CDR2 FRNRAP. With V trimmed by 5 bases and J by 2 bases, 4 bases remained unmatched. There are 14 residues in the CDR3. In nucleotides, the CDR3 is TGTGCTAGTGGTATCGGACAGGGTAACACTGAAGCTTTCCTT. Amino acid sequence: CASGIGQGNTEAFL.

As regards this clonotype: The junction and the germline gene differ at one end; a read error may be behind it. V is TRBV29-1 and J is TRBJ2-7, with 8 bases lining up with TRBD1. Germline loops: CDR1 SQVTM, CDR2 ANQGSEA. The CDR3 runs 13 residues. CDR3 bases: TGCAGCGTTGGCACAGGGGGTCTAAACGAGCAGTGCTTC. Protein product: CSVGTGGLNEQCF.

The rearrangement links TRBV29-1 to TRBJ1-2; D is undetermined. The V and J ends lost 4 bases and 0 bases respectively, with 9 bases between them. This CDR3 comprises 13 residues. In germline, CDR1 is SQVTM, CDR2 ANQGSEA. This CDR3 is CSVGGSSNYGYTF. The CDR3 nucleotides read TGCAGCGTTGGTGGCAGTTCTAACTATGGCTACACCTTC. The entire variable domain, with the rest obtained from reference TRBV29-1 and TRBJ1-2, is as follows: SAVISQKPSRDICQRGTSLTIQCQVDSQVTMMFWYRQQPGQSLTLIATANQGSEATYESGFVIDKFPISRPNLTFSTLTVSNMSPEDSSIYLCSVGGSSNYGYTFGSGTRLTVV.

This clonotype was observed many times. V is TRBV19 and J is TRBJ1-5; the D is unclear. This CDR3 is 14 amino acids long. Looked up from germline, CDR1 is LNHDA and CDR2 is SQIVND (reference sequence). V gave up 4 bases and J gave up 5 bases, with 12 bases separating them. The CDR3 sequence is CASSSRRWDQPQHF. CDR3 nucleotide sequence: TGTGCCAGTAGTAGCAGGCGGTGGGATCAGCCCCAGCATTTT. Looking up the rest from reference TRBV19 and TRBJ1-5 gives the full variable domain: DGGITQSPKYLFRKEGQNVTLSCEQNLNHDAMYWYRQDPGQGLRLIYYSQIVNDFQKGDIAEGYSVSREKKESFPLTVTSAQKNPTAFYLCASSSRRWDQPQHFGDGTRLSIL.

Many counts were recorded for this clonotype. The chain links TRBV5-1 to TRBJ1-4, with D maybe TRBD1 (5 bases). The CDR3 contains 14 residues. Trimming removed 2 bases at V and 7 bases at J, with 12 bases between. In germline, CDR1 is SGHRS, CDR2 YFSETQ. The CDR3: CASSFSGQGEKLFF. For the CDR3, the DNA is TGCGCCAGCAGCTTTTCAGGGCAGGGTGAAAAACTGTTTTTT.

This clonotype was seen only a few times. This may be a read error: a much more frequent sequence differs by one nucleotide. The CDR3, as DNA: TGTGCCAGCAGCGCCGGGACTAGCGCAGATACGCAGTATTTT. Protein sequence: CASSAGTSADTQYF. V is TRBV9 and J is TRBJ2-3; TRBD2 agrees at 10 bases. The CDR3 covers 14 residues. Germline V gene data show CDR1 as SGDLS and CDR2 as YYNGEE. V shed 3 bases, J shed 4 bases, and the junction held 2 bases outside the gene matches.

This clonotype occurred many times. V is TRBV12-3 or TRBV12-4 and J is TRBJ2-3; no clear D gene. Deletions cut 6 bases from V and 0 bases from J, with 13 bases between. The length of the CDR3 is 15 residues. The CDR3 here is CASSRSLTSTDTQYF. For the CDR3, the DNA is TGTGCCAGCAGCCGGAGTTTAACTAGCACAGATACGCAGTATTTT.

This clonotype was seen ten or more times. The rearrangement links TRBV11-3 to TRBJ1-1, with a tentative D call TRBD1 (5 bases). Trimming left V 8 bases short and J 3 bases short, with 16 bases between. Per germline, CDR1 SGHNT and CDR2 YENEEA. The CDR3 is 14 residues long. The CDR3 reads CASGLNGGDTEAFF. The CDR3 nucleotides read TGTGCCAGCGGATTGAATGGGGGTGACACTGAAGCTTTCTTT.

This clonotype was observed a single time. The chain joins TRBV10-2 to TRBJ2-1; D is uncertain. V was cut by 2 bases and J by 0 bases, with 11 bases left in between. This CDR3 is built from 16 residues. Germline CDR1 is WSHSY and CDR2 is SAAADI. CDR3 sequence (DNA): TGCGCCAGCAGTGAGAAGGACGGAAGCTCCTACAATGAGCAGTTCTTC. It translates to CASSEKDGSSYNEQFF.

This clonotype showed up many times. The gene calls are TRBV11-2 and TRBJ2-7; D could derive from TRBD1 or TRBD2 (5 bases each). V lost 8 bases, J lost 3 bases, and 14 bases lay in between. This CDR3 comprises 13 residues. Germline V gene sequence: CDR1 SGHAT, CDR2 FQNNGV. The CDR3 loop reads CASRSSGLYEQYF. The CDR3 DNA is TGTGCCAGCCGAAGTTCGGGGCTCTACGAGCAGTACTTC.

Note on this clonotype: A much larger clonotype is one base distant, so this may be a read error. The rearrangement joins TRBV5-5 to TRBJ1-2; TRBD1 is a possible D gene (5 bases). The CDR3 is 13 residues long. Germline V gene lookup returns CDR1 SGHKS and CDR2 YYEKEE (reference sequence). This chain's CDR3 is CAGSLQEPYGYTF. CDR3 in DNA: TGTGCCGGCAGCTTACAGGAACCCTATGGCTACACCTTC.

As concerns this clonotype: This likely comes from a read error, as the CDR3 has no conserved phenylalanine or tryptophan at its end. The chain couples TRBV2 to TRBJ2-7; TRBD2 is a possible D gene (5 bases). The CDR3 spans 14 residues. The V gene's germline CDR1 is SNHLY and CDR2 FYNNEI. For the CDR3, the DNA is TGTCCCACAAGGCAGGAGGTTTTAGCCTACGAGCAGTACCTC. It is translated as CPTRQEVLAYEQYL.

As concerns this clonotype: A read error may explain this, as a much larger clone is one base away. The chain couples TRBV20-1 to TRBJ1-2, with 10 bases aligning to TRBD1. The germline CDR1 and CDR2 sequences are DFQATT and SNEGSKA (reference sequence). The CDR3 extends over 15 amino acids. The CDR3 loop is CSARLRQGAYYGHTF. CDR3 nucleotides: TGCAGTGCTAGACTCCGACAGGGGGCTTACTATGGCCACACCTTC.

There are many counts of this clonotype. The chain uses TRBV20-1 and TRBJ2-1; 7 bases align to TRBD2. The germline V gene encodes CDR1 DFQATT and CDR2 SNEGSKA (reference sequence). The V gene end was trimmed by 5 bases and the J gene end by 7 bases; junction bases not matched to a gene: 8. This CDR3 spans 13 amino acids. The DNA of the CDR3 is TGCAGTGCTCGGTGGAGGGGAGGGAATGAGCAGTTCTTC. Translation: CSARWRGGNEQFF.

This chain uses TRBV5-5 with TRBJ1-4; 11 bases map to TRBD1. The V gene's germline CDR1 is SGHKS and CDR2 YYEKEE (reference sequence). The CDR3 length is 16 residues. V trimming: 0 bases; J trimming: 6 bases; junction bases outside the gene matches: 4. For the CDR3, the DNA is TGTGCCAGCAGCTTGGCCGGACAGGGGGCATATGAAAAACTGTTTTTT. Its protein is CASSLAGQGAYEKLFF.

V gene TRBV30 combines with J gene TRBJ2-1, with 7 bases that match TRBD2. This CDR3 contains 15 residues. The V gene's germline CDR1 is GTSNPN and CDR2 SVGIG (reference sequence). J was trimmed by 5 bases and V by 2 bases; bases with no gene match: 9. Written as DNA, the CDR3 is TGTGCCTGGAGTCTAACCGGGACTACGCACAATGAGCAGTTCTTC. Its protein product is CAWSLTGTTHNEQFF.

Comments on this clonotype: A much larger clone lies one base from this, so it may be a read error. This chain connects TRBV10-3 to TRBJ1-2, with 8 nucleotides matching TRBD1. This CDR3 is 14 amino acids long. Germline-derived CDR1 and CDR2 are ENHRY and SYGVKD. V was clipped by 3 bases and J by 3 bases; unmatched bases: 3. CDR3 sequence: CAISDPGGHYGYTF. The CDR3 DNA follows: TGTGCCATCAGTGATCCAGGGGGCCACTATGGCTACACCTTC.

This clonotype has a count of ten or more. At one end, the junction sequence differs from germline, possibly due to a read error. The chain is built from TRBV10-2 and TRBJ2-7; D possibly corresponds to TRBD2 (7 bases). Germline CDR1 and CDR2: WSHSY and SAAADI. The CDR3 runs 11 residues. CDR3 sequence reads: CASSGGAGADF. CDR3 DNA: TGCGCCAGCAGTGGGGGCGCGGGGGCCGACTTC.

This clonotype was observed many times. The rearrangement links TRBV6-6 to TRBJ1-4; D might be TRBD1 (6 bases). With 7 bases removed from V and 8 bases from J, the gap between germline ends came to 11 bases. CDR1 is MNHNY, CDR2 SVGAGI, per germline (reference sequence). The CDR3 sequence is 12 residues long. In DNA, the CDR3 is TGTGCCAGCAATTTTAGGGGGGAAAAACTGTTTTTT. It translates to CASNFRGEKLFF.

There are many counts of this clonotype. The chain carries TRBV7-9 and TRBJ2-2, with D possibly TRBD1 on 5 matching bases. Trimming stripped 5 bases from V and 1 base from J, with 11 bases between. Germline CDR1 is SEHNR and CDR2 is FQNEAQ (reference sequence). The CDR3 has 15 residues. The CDR3 DNA sequence: TGTGCCAGCAGCCCCGCAGGGTGGAACACCGGGGAGCTGTTTTTT. This codes for CASSPAGWNTGELFF.

The chain links TRBV12-3 or TRBV12-4 to TRBJ1-2, with D maybe TRBD1 (6 bases). V was cut by 7 bases and J by 4 bases, with 10 bases left in between. The CDR3 sequence is 12 residues long. This chain's CDR3 is CASTRTAYGYTF. The CDR3 DNA is TGTGCCAGCACTAGGACAGCCTATGGCTACACCTTC.

This clonotype was observed a few times. This chain uses TRBV15 with TRBJ2-3, with a weak D call TRBD2 (5 bases). V was shortened by 6 bases and J by 0 bases, with 10 bases between the two germline ends. The germline V gene encodes CDR1 LNHNV and CDR2 YYDKDF (reference sequence). The CDR3 contains 14 residues. The CDR3 protein is CATRPAVSTDTQYF. DNA of the CDR3: TGTGCCACCAGGCCAGCGGTAAGCACAGATACGCAGTATTTT.

The gene calls are TRBV7-9 and TRBJ2-1; 8 bases are shared with TRBD1. The CDR3 contains 16 residues. Germline trimming cut 5 bases from V and 6 bases from J; bases unmatched to any gene: 12. Germline values: CDR1 SEHNR, CDR2 FQNEAQ (reference sequence). The CDR3 DNA follows: TGTGCCAGCAGCGGACCCGGGACAGGAGGTGGCAATGAGCAGTTCTTC. This encodes CASSGPGTGGGNEQFF.